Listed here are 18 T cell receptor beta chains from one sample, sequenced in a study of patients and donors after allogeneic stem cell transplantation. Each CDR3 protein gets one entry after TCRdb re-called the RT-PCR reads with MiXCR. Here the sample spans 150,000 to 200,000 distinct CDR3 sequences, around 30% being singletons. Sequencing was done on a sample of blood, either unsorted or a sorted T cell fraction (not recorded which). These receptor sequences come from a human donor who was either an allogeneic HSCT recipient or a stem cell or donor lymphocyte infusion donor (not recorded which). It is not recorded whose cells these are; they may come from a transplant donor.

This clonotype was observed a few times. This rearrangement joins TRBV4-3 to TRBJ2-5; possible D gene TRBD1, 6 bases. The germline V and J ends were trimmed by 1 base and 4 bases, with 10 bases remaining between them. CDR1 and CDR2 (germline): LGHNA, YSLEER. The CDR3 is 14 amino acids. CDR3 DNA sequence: TGCGCCAGCAGCCAAGTAGTCAGGGGAGAGACCCAGTACTTC. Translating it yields CASSQVVRGETQYF.

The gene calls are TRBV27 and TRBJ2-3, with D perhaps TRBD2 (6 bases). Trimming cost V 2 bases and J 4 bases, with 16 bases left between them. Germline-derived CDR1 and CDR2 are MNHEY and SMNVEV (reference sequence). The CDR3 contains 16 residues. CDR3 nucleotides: TGTGCCAGCAGTTTAGAAACGGGAGACGAGCCAGATACGCAGTATTTT. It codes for CASSLETGDEPDTQYF.

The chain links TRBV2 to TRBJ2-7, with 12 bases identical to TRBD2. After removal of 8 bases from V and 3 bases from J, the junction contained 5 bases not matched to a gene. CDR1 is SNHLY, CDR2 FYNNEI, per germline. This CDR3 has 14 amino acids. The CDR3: CASLGTSGHYEQYF. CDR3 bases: TGTGCCAGCCTGGGGACTAGCGGGCACTACGAGCAGTACTTC. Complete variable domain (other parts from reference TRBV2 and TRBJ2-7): EPEVTQTPSHQVTQMGQEVILRCVPISNHLYFYWYRQILGQKVEFLVSFYNNEISEKSEIFDDQFSVERPDGSNFTLKIRSTKLEDSAMYFCASLGTSGHYEQYFGPGTRLTVT.

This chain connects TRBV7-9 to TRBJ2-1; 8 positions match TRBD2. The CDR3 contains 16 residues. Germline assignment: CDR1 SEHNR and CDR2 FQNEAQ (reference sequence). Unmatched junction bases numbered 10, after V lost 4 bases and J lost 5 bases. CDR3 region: CASSYKKRELHNEQFF. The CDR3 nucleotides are TGTGCCAGCAGCTACAAGAAGCGGGAGTTACACAATGAGCAGTTCTTC. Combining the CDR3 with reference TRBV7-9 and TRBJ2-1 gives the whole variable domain DTGVSQNPRHKITKRGQNVTFRCDPISEHNRLYWYRQTLGQGPEFLTYFQNEAQLEKSRLLSDRFSAERPKGSFSTLEIQRTEQGDSAMYLCASSYKKRELHNEQFFGPGTRLTVL.

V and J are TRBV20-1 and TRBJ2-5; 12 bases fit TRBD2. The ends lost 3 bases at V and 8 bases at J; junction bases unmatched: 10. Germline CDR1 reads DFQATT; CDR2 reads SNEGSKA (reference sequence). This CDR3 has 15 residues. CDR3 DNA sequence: TGCAGTGCTAGTCCGCCTAGCGGGAGGGCCGGTACCCAGTACTTC. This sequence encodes CSASPPSGRAGTQYF.

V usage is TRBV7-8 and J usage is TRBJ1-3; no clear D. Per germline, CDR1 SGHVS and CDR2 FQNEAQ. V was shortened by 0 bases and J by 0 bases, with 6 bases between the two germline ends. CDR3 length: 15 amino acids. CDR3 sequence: CASSLAGGSGNTIYF. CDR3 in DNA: TGTGCCAGCAGCTTAGCTGGAGGCTCTGGAAACACCATATATTTT.

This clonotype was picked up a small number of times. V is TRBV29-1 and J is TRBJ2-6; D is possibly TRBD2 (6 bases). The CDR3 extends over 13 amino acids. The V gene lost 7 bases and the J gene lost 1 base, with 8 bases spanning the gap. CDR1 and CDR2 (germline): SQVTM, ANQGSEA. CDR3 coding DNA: TGCAGCGCCGGACTATCTGGGGCCAACGTCCTGACTTTC. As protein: CSAGLSGANVLTF.

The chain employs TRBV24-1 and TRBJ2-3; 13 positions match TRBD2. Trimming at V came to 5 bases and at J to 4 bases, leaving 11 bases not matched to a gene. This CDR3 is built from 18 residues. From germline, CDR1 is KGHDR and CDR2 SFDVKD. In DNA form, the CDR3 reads TGTGCCACCAGTGGGGGGCGGACTAGCGGGAGTTACCCAGATACGCAGTATTTT. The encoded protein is CATSGGRTSGSYPDTQYF.

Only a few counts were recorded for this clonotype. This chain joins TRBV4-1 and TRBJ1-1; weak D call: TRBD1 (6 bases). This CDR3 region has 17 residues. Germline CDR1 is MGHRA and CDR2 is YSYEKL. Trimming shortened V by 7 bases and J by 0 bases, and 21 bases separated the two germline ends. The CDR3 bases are TGCGCCAGCAAGTGGACAGCTTCCCCACCGCTGAACACTGAAGCTTTCTTT. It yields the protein CASKWTASPPLNTEAFF.

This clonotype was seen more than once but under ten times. CDR3 protein: CASSAHGTANTGELFF. In nucleotides, the CDR3 is TGTGCCAGCAGCGCGCACGGGACCGCGAACACCGGGGAGCTGTTTTTT. The V and J genes are TRBV7-3 and TRBJ2-2; D assignment may be TRBD1 or TRBD2 (5 bases each). The germline V gene encodes CDR1 SGHTA and CDR2 FQGTGA. The CDR3 covers 16 residues. Deletions cut 5 bases from V and 0 bases from J, with 13 bases between. Full variable domain (rest looked up from reference TRBV7-3 and TRBJ2-2): GAGVSQTPSNKVTEKGKYVELRCDPISGHTALYWYRQSLGQGPEFLIYFQGTGAADDSGLPNDRFFAVRPEGSVSTLKIQRTERGDSAVYLCASSAHGTANTGELFFGEGSRLTVL.

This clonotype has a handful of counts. The CDR3 sequence is CASSPPGRAQETQYF. For the CDR3, the DNA is TGTGCCAGCAGTCCCCCTGGTAGAGCTCAAGAGACCCAGTACTTC. The V call is TRBV25-1, the J call TRBJ2-5; no definite D call. Trimming left V 5 bases short and J 2 bases short, with 15 bases between. Germline assignment: CDR1 MGHDK and CDR2 SYGVNS. CDR3 length: 15 amino acids.

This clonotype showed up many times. CDR3 sequence: CASSKDPKNTEAFF. CDR3 in DNA: TGTGCCAGCAGCAAAGACCCTAAGAACACTGAAGCTTTCTTT. J is TRBJ1-1 and V is TRBV21-1. TRBV21-1 is marked as a pseudogene. CDR3 length: 14 residues.

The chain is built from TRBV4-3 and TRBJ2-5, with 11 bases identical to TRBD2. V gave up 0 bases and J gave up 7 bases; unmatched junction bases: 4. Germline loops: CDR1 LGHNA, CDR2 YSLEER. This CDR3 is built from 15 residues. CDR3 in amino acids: CASSQELAGVGTQYF. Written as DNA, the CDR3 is TGCGCCAGCAGCCAAGAACTAGCGGGAGTAGGGACCCAGTACTTC.

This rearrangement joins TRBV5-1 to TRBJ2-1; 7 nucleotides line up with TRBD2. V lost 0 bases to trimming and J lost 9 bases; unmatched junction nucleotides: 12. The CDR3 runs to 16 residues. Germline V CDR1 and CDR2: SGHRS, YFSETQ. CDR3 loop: CASSLEASGGRGEQFF. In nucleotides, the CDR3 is TGCGCCAGCAGCTTGGAGGCTTCAGGCGGGAGAGGTGAGCAGTTCTTC.

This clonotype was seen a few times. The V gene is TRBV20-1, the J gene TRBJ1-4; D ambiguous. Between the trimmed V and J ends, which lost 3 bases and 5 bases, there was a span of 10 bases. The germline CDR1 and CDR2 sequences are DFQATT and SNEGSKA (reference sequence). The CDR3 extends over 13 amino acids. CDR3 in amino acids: CSASGNGNEKLFF. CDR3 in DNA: TGCAGTGCTAGCGGGAACGGGAATGAAAAACTGTTTTTT.

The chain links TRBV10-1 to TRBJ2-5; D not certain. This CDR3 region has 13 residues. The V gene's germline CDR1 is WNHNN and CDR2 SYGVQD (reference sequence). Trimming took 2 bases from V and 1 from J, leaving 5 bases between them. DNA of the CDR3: TGCGCCAGCAGTGAGGAGGCCCAAGAGACCCAGTACTTC. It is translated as CASSEEAQETQYF.

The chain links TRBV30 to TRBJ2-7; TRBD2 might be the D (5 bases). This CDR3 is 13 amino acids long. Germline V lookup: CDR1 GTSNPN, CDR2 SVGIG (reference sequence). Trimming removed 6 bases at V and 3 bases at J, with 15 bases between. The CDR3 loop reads CACGRTLYYEQYF. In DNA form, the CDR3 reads TGTGCCTGTGGCCGGACTCTCTACTACGAGCAGTACTTC.

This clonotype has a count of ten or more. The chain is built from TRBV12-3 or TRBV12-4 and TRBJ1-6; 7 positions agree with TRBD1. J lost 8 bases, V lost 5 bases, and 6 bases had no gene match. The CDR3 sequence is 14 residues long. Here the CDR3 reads CASSTGVPDSPLHF. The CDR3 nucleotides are TGTGCCAGCAGTACAGGGGTGCCGGATTCACCCCTCCACTTT.